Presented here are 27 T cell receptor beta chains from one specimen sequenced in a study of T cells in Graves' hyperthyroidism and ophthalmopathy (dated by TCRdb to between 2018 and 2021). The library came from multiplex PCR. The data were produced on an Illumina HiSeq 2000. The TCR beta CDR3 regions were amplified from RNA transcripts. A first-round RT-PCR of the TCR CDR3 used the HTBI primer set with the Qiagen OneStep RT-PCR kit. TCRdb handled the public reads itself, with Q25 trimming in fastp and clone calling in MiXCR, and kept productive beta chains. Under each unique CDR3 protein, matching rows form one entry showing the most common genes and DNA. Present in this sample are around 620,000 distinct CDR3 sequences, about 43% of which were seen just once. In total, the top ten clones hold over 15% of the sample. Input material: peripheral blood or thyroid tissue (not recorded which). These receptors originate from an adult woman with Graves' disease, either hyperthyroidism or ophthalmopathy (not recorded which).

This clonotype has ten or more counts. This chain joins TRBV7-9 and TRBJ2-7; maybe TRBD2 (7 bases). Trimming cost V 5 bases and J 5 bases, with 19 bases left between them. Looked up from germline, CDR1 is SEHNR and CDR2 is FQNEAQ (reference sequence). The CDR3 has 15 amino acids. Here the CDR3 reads CASSPEGGNSHEQYF. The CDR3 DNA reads TGTGCCAGCAGCCCTGAGGGGGGGAATTCCCACGAGCAGTACTTC.

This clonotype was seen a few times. The CDR3 DNA follows: TGTGCCAGCAGTGCGACAGGGAGGTATCGTTCACCCCTCCACTTT. This gives the protein CASSATGRYRSPLHF. The genes are TRBV2 and TRBJ1-6; 7 nucleotides align to TRBD1. Germline CDR1 and CDR2: SNHLY and FYNNEI. This CDR3 is 15 amino acids long. With V trimmed by 4 bases and J by 9 bases, 9 bases remained unmatched.

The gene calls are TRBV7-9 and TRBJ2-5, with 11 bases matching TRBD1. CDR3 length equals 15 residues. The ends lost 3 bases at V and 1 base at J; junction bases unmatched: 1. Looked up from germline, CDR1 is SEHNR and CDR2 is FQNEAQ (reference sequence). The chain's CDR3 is CASSLGQGVQETQYF. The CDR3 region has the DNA TGTGCCAGCAGCTTGGGACAGGGGGTCCAAGAGACCCAGTACTTC. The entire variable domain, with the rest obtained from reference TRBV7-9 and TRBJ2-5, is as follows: DTGVSQNPRHKITKRGQNVTFRCDPISEHNRLYWYRQTLGQGPEFLTYFQNEAQLEKSRLLSDRFSAERPKGSFSTLEIQRTEQGDSAMYLCASSLGQGVQETQYFGPGTRLLVL.

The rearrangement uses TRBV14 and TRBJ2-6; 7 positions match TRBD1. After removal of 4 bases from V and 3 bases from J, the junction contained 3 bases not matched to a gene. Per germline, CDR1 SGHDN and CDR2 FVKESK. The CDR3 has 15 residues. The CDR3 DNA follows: TGTGCCAGCAGCCCGACAGGGATTGGGGCCAACGTCCTGACTTTC. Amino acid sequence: CASSPTGIGANVLTF.

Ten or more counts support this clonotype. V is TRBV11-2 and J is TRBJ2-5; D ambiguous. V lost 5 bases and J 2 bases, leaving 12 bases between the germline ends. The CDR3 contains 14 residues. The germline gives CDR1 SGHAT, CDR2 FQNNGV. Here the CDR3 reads CASSPRAAQETQYF. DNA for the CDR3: TGTGCCAGCAGCCCCCGGGCGGCTCAAGAGACCCAGTACTTC.

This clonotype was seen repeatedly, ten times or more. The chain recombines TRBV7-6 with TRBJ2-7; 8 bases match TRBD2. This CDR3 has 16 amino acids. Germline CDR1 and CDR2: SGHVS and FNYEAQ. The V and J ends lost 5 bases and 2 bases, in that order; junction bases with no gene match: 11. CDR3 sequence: CASSDSPAGGTYEQYF. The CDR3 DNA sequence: TGTGCCAGCAGCGACTCTCCGGCGGGAGGAACCTACGAGCAGTACTTC.

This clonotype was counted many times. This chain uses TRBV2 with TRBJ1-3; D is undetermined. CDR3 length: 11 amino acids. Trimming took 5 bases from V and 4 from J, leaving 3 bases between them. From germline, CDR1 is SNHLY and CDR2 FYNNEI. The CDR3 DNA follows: TGTGCCAGCAGTTGGGGAAACACCATATATTTT. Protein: CASSWGNTIYF.

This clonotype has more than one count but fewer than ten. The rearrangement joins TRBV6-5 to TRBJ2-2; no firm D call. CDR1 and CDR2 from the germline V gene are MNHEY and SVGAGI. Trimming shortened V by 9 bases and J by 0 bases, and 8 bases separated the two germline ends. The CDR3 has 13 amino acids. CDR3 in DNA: TGTGCCAGTAGGGCCCCGAACACCGGGGAGCTGTTTTTT. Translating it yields CASRAPNTGELFF.

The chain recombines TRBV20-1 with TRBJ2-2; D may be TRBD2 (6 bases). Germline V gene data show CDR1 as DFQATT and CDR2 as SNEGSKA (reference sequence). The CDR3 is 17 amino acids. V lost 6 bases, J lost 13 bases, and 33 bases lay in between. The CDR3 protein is CSAREVFGFLDTGRLFF. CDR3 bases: TGCAGTGCCCGTGAAGTGTTCGGTTTTTTAGACACCGGGAGGCTGTTTTTT.

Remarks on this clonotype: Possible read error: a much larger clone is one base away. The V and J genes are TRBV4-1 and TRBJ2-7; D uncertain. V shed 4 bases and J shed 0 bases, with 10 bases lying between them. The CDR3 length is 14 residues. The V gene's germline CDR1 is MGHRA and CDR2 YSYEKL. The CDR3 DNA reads TGCGCCAGCAGCCGAGATCCTAGCTCCTACGAGCAGTACTTC. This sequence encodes CASSRDPSSYEQYF.

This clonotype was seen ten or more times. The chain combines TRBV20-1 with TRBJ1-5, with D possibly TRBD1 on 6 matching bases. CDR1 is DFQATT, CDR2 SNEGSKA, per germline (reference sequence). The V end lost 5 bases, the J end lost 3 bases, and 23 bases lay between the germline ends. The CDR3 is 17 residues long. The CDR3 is CSAGAIRDIDYNQPQHF. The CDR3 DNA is TGCAGTGCTGGAGCAATCCGGGACATAGATTACAATCAGCCCCAGCATTTT.

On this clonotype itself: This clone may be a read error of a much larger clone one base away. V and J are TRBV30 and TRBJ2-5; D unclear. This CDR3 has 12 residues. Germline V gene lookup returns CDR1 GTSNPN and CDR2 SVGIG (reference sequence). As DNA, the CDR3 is TGTGCCTGGGGTGTGGCCAGGAAGACCCAGTACTTC. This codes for CAWGVARKTQYF.

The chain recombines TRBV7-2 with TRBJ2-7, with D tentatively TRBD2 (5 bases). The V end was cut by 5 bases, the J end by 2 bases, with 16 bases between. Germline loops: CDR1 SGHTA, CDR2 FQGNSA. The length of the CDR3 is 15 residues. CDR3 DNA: TGTGCCAGCAGCCTGCGACCCGGGGTGCCCTACGAGCAGTACTTC. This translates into CASSLRPGVPYEQYF.

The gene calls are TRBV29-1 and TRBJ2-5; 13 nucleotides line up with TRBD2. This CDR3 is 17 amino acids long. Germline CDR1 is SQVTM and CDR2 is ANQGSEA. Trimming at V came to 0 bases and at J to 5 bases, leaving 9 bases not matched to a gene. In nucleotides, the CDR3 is TGCAGCGTTGAAGATCCCGGACTAGCGGGAGTTGGGGAGACCCAGTACTTC. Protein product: CSVEDPGLAGVGETQYF.

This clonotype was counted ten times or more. Here the CDR3 reads CASSIRGKETQYF. DNA for the CDR3: TGTGCCAGTAGTATAAGGGGGAAAGAGACCCAGTACTTC. The chain combines TRBV19 with TRBJ2-5; D may be TRBD1 (6 bases). Between the trimmed V and J ends, which lost 2 bases and 3 bases, there was a span of 7 bases. This CDR3 comprises 13 residues. In germline, CDR1 is LNHDA, CDR2 SQIVND (reference sequence).

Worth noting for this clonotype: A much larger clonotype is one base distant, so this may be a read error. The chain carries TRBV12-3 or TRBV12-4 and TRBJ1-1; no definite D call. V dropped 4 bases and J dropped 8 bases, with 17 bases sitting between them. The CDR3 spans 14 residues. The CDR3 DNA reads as TGTGCCAGCAGTTCCCGGGCCGGGGTGGGGGAAGCTTTCTTT. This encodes CASSSRAGVGEAFF.

The chain's CDR3 is CATSRGWRGNTEAFF. The CDR3 DNA sequence: TGTGCCACCAGCAGAGGTTGGAGGGGAAACACTGAAGCTTTCTTT. The chain carries TRBV15 and TRBJ1-1; the D gene is possibly TRBD1 (5 bases). Per the germline V gene, CDR1 is LNHNV and CDR2 is YYDKDF (reference sequence). V lost 1 base and J lost 2, with 11 bases in between. The CDR3 covers 15 residues.

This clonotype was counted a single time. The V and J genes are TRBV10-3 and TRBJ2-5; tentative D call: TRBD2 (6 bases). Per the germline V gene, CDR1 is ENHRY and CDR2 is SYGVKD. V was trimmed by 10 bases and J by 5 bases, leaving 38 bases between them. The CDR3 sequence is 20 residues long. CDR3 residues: CATGGWTPGMDTPPGETQYF. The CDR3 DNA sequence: TGTGCCACCGGGGGATGGACACCCGGGATGGACACTCCGCCCGGGGAGACCCAGTACTTC.

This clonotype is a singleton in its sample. DNA for the CDR3: TGCAGTGCTAGAAGCCCTGACGAGCAGTACTTC. Protein product: CSARSPDEQYF. The V and J genes are TRBV20-1 and TRBJ2-7; D is uncertain. Germline values: CDR1 DFQATT, CDR2 SNEGSKA (reference sequence). The CDR3 has 11 residues. V lost 2 bases and J 5 bases, leaving 7 bases between the germline ends.

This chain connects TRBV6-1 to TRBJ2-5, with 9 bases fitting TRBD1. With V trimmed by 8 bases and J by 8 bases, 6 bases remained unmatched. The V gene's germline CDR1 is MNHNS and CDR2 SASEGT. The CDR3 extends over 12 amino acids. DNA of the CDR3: TGTGCCAGCCTCCGGACAGGGGATACCCAGTACTTC. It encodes CASLRTGDTQYF.

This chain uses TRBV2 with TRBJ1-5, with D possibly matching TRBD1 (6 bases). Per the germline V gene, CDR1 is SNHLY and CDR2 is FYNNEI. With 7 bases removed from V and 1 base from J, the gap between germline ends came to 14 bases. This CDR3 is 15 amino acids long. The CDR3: CASIGGGGSNQPQHF. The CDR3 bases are TGTGCCAGCATCGGGGGCGGAGGGAGCAATCAGCCCCAGCATTTT.

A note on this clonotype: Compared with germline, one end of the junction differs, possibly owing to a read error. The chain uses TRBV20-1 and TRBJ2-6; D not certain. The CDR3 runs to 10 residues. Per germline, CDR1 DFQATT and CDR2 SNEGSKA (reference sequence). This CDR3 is CSARWNTEAF. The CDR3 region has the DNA TGCAGTGCCCGGTGGAACACTGAAGCTTTC.

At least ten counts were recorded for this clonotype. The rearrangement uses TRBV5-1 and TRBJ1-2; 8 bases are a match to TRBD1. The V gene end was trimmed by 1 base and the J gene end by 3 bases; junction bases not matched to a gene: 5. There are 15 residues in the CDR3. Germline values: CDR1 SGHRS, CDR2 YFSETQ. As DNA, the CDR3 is TGCGCCAGCAGCTTGACACAGGGGGGAGACTATGGCTACACCTTC. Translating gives CASSLTQGGDYGYTF.

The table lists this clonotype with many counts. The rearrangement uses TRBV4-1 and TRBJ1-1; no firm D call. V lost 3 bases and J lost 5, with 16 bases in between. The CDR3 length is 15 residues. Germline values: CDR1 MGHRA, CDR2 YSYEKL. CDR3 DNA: TGCGCCAGCAGCCAGATTGGGGATTTCGGGACTGAAGCTTTCTTT. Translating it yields CASSQIGDFGTEAFF.

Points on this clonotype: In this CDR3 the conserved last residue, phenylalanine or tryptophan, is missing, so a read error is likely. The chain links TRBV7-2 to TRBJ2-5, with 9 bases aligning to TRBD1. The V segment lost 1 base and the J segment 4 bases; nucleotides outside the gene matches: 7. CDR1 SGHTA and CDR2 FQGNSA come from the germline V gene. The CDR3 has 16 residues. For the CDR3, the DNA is TGTGCCAGCAGCTTAGTACCCGGACAGGGGAGAGAGACCCAGTACCTC. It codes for CASSLVPGQGRETQYL.

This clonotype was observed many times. The CDR3 sequence is CASSPGRFSGNTIYF. CDR3 bases: TGCGCCAGCAGCCCGGGACGCTTCTCTGGAAACACCATATATTTT. V gene TRBV5-1 combines with J gene TRBJ1-3, with D maybe TRBD1 (5 bases). CDR1 SGHRS and CDR2 YFSETQ come from the germline V gene. CDR3 length: 15 amino acids. V lost 4 bases, J lost 0 bases, and 11 bases lay in between.

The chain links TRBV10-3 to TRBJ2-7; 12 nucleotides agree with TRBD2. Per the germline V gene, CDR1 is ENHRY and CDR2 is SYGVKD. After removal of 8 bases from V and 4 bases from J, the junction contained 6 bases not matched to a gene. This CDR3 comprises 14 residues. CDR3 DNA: TGTGCCATCGGGCGACTAGCGGGAGCTTACGAGCAGTACTTC. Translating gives CAIGRLAGAYEQYF.